The 8 T cell receptor beta chains listed next were all sequenced from one sample in a study of blood T cell repertoires in COVID-19. The table came from immunoSEQ multiplex PCR; TCRdb's copy has only in-frame clones and leaves some out. Of about 150,000 clones listed, roughly 83% are singletons. The sample was peripheral blood. These receptors all come from a woman in her sixties or seventies with COVID-19, enrolled during active disease.

V usage is TRBV6-1 and J usage is TRBJ2-5, with a weak D call TRBD1 (5 bases). The CDR3 contains 14 residues. The germline gives CDR1 MNHNS, CDR2 SASEGT. With 1 base removed from V and 3 bases from J, the gap between germline ends came to 9 bases. CDR3 residues: CASSEGPTEETQYF. In nucleotides, the CDR3 is TGTGCCAGCAGTGAAGGTCCGACAGAAGAGACCCAGTACTTC.

This clone was seen once. The CDR3, as DNA: TGTGCCAGTAGTTACAGACAGGGGGCGAAGACCCAGTACTTC. This sequence encodes CASSYRQGAKTQYF. J is TRBJ2-5 and V is TRBV19; 10 nucleotides agree with TRBD1. This CDR3 is 14 amino acids long. V was clipped by 5 bases and J by 6 bases; unmatched bases: 6. Per the germline V gene, CDR1 is LNHDA and CDR2 is SQIVND (reference sequence).

At least ten counts were recorded for this clone. The CDR3 nucleotides are TGTGCCAGTAGTATACCTGGAGTTCCAAACACCATATATTTT. Encoded protein: CASSIPGVPNTIYF. The chain recombines TRBV19 with TRBJ1-3; no clear D. Germline V gene sequence: CDR1 LNHDA, CDR2 SQIVND (reference sequence). This CDR3 spans 14 amino acids. The germline V and J ends were trimmed by 2 bases and 6 bases, with 11 bases remaining between them.

V gene TRBV6-2 or TRBV6-3 combines with J gene TRBJ2-3, with a weak D call TRBD1 (7 bases). Between the trimmed V and J ends, which lost 5 bases and 6 bases, there was a span of 21 bases. Germline V gene data show CDR1 as MNHEY and CDR2 as SVGEGT. The CDR3 spans 16 residues. In DNA form, the CDR3 reads TGTGCCAGCAGTCATCAGACAGGGAGGAAATTGGATACGCAGTATTTT. This gives the protein CASSHQTGRKLDTQYF.

This chain uses TRBV21-1 with TRBJ1-2. TRBV21-1 is a pseudogene. This CDR3 is 14 amino acids long. This chain's CDR3 is CASSRGASVCGYTF. The DNA for the CDR3 is TGTGCCAGCAGTCGGGGGGCCTCGGTTTGTGGCTACACCTTC.

This rearrangement joins TRBV19 to TRBJ1-2; D is uncertain. The length of the CDR3 is 12 residues. From germline, CDR1 is LNHDA and CDR2 SQIVND (reference sequence). V gave up 6 bases and J gave up 4 bases, with 9 bases separating them. The CDR3 spells CASSPGPYGYTF. CDR3 in DNA: TGTGCCAGTAGCCCTGGGCCCTATGGCTACACCTTC.

The J gene is TRBJ2-1, the V gene TRBV4-2, with 9 bases aligning to TRBD1. Germline CDR1 and CDR2: LGHNA and YNFKEQ. Losses at the gene ends were 5 bases for V and 7 bases for J; bases not matched to a gene: 12. This CDR3 comprises 16 residues. Written as DNA, the CDR3 is TGTGCCAGCAGCTCCCCCCCGACAGGGGGTGTGAATGAGCAGTTCTTC. Translation: CASSSPPTGGVNEQFF.

The chain is built from TRBV27 and TRBJ1-2; the D is unclear. Trimming took 3 bases from V and 4 from J, leaving 9 bases between them. The germline V gene has CDR1 MNHEY and CDR2 SMNVEV (reference sequence). This CDR3 has 13 residues. As DNA, the CDR3 is TGTGCCAGCAGTTTCACCCTCAGCTATGGCTACACCTTC. This gives the protein CASSFTLSYGYTF.